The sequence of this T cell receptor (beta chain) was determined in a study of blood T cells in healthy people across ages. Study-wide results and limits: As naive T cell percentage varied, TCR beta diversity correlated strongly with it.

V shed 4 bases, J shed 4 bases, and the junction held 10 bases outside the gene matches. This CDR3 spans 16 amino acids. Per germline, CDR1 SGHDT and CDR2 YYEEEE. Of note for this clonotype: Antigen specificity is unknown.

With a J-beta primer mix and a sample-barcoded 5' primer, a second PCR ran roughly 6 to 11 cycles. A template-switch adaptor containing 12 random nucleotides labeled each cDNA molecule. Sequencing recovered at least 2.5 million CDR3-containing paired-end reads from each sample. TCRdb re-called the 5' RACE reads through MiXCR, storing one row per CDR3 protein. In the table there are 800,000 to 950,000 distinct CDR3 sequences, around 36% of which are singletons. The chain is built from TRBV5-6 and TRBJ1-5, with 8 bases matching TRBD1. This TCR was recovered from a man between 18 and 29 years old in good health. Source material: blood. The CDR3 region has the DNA TGTGCCAGCAGCCGCCAAGACAGGGGCTGGAATCAGCCCCAGCATTTT. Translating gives CASSRQDRGWNQPQHF.